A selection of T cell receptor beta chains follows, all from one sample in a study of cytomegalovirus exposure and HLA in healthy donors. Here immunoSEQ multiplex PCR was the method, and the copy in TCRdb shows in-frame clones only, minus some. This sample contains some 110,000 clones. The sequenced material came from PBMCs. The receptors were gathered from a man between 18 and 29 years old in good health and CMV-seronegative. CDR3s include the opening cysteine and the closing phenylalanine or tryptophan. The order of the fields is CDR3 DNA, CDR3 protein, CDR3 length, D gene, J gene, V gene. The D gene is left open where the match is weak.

DNA: TGTGCCAGCAGTGAGGCAGGGAATTTCAATCAGCCCCAGCATTTT; CDR3: CASSEAGNFNQPQHF; length: 15; D: .; J: TRBJ1-5; V: TRBV27
DNA: TGTGCCAGCAGCCCCCCGTCGAGTAGGGGGCCATCCTACGAGCAGTACTTC; CDR3: CASSPPSSRGPSYEQYF; length: 17; D: TRBD1; J: TRBJ2-7; V: TRBV5-4
DNA: TGTGCCAGCAGCACGGGACTAGAAGCCTACGAGCAGTACTTC; CDR3: CASSTGLEAYEQYF; length: 14; D: TRBD2; J: TRBJ2-7; V: TRBV5-6
DNA: TGCGCCAGCAGCCAAGTCCGGGACAGGGTACTCTCTGGGGCCAACGTCCTGACTTTC; CDR3: CASSQVRDRVLSGANVLTF; length: 19; D: TRBD1; J: TRBJ2-6; V: TRBV4-1
DNA: TGTGCCAGCAGAATCACAGGGATTGGGAATCAGCCCCAGCATTTT; CDR3: CASRITGIGNQPQHF; length: 15; D: .; J: TRBJ1-5; V: TRBV6-1
DNA: TGTGCCAGCAGCTTGCTCTCGGGTTTGGCCGAGCAGTACTTC; CDR3: CASSLLSGLAEQYF; length: 14; D: .; J: TRBJ2-7; V: TRBV5-6
DNA: TGTGCCAGCAGCCTCGGGGGGGGCGAGCAGTACTTC; CDR3: CASSLGGGEQYF; length: 12; D: TRBD2; J: TRBJ2-7; V: TRBV5-4
DNA: TGTGCCAGCAGGCCCCTGGGACAGAACACCGGGGAGCTGTTTTTT; CDR3: CASRPLGQNTGELFF; length: 15; D: .; J: TRBJ2-2; V: TRBV28
DNA: TGTGCCAGCCTCCACGGGACAGACACCACTGAAGCTTTCTTT; CDR3: CASLHGTDTTEAFF; length: 14; D: TRBD1; J: TRBJ1-1; V: TRBV5-6
DNA: TGTGCCAGCAGCGTAATGGCAGGGGACACTGAAGCTTTCTTT; CDR3: CASSVMAGDTEAFF; length: 14; D: .; J: TRBJ1-1; V: TRBV7-3
DNA: TGTGCCAGCAGACTTGCCGGGGAAGGACCCGAGCAGTACTTC; CDR3: CASRLAGEGPEQYF; length: 14; D: .; J: TRBJ2-7; V: TRBV28
DNA: TGTGCCAGCAGAACACAGCGGGATAACCGCAACGAGCAGTACTTC; CDR3: CASRTQRDNRNEQYF; length: 15; D: TRBD2; J: TRBJ2-7; V: TRBV5-5
DNA: TGCACCAGCAGCCAAGATCAGGGGGTGGATCAGCCCCAGCATTTT; CDR3: CTSSQDQGVDQPQHF; length: 15; D: .; J: TRBJ1-5; V: TRBV1
DNA: TGCGCCAGCCGACAGGGGGTGGCAACTAATGAAAAACTGTTTTTT; CDR3: CASRQGVATNEKLFF; length: 15; D: TRBD1; J: TRBJ1-4; V: TRBV4-1
DNA: TGTGCCAGCAGTTACTCGAACAGGCACACTGAAGCTTTCTTT; CDR3: CASSYSNRHTEAFF; length: 14; D: .; J: TRBJ1-1; V: TRBV6-5
DNA: TGTGCCAGCAGCCCATCAAGGGGGGGCGGCACAGATACGCAGTATTTT; CDR3: CASSPSRGGGTDTQYF; length: 16; D: .; J: TRBJ2-3; V: TRBV7-2
DNA: TGCGCCAGCAGTGAGTCTGGACAGCCCGAAGCTTTCTTT; CDR3: CASSESGQPEAFF; length: 13; D: .; J: TRBJ1-1; V: TRBV10-1
DNA: TGTGCCAGCAGTCCTCGCAGGGGCGGGGAGCTGTTTTTT; CDR3: CASSPRRGGELFF; length: 13; D: .; J: TRBJ2-2; V: TRBV28
DNA: TGTGCCAGCAGTGACAGGGGGCGAAGGAGCACTGAAGCTTTCTTT; CDR3: CASSDRGRRSTEAFF; length: 15; D: TRBD1; J: TRBJ1-1; V: TRBV28
DNA: TGTGCCAGCGGCTCCTCTGGAAACACCATATATTTT; CDR3: CASGSSGNTIYF; length: 12; D: .; J: TRBJ1-3; V: TRBV27